This note documents a single T cell receptor beta chain sequence. Method: immunoSEQ multiplex PCR; TCRdb's copy keeps in-frame clones and lacks some. The sample gives over 65,000 clones, 70% to 90% of which show up once; approximately 0.3% is in the top ten. Sampled blood was obtained at baseline, cycle 4 day 1, and cycle 7 day 1. This record comes from a study of OX40 agonist ivuxolimab in advanced cancers. Overall study context: Earlier anti-PD-1, anti-PD-L1 or anti-CTLA-4 therapy was permitted; 40% had received some. Partial responses occurred in three patients (one hepatocellular carcinoma, two cutaneous melanoma).

The sequencing here drew on CD4+ or CD8+ T cells sorted from blood, taken in a trial of the OX40 agonist ivuxolimab. This TCR was recovered from an adult with an advanced solid tumor such as melanoma, head and neck, liver or kidney cancer.

Here the CDR3 DNA reads TGTGCCAGCAGTCCAGCTCAAGGGGGGAACACTGAAGCTTTCTTT. It specifies CASSPAQGGNTEAFF. The V and J genes are TRBV4-2 and TRBJ1-1, with a tentative D call TRBD1 (6 bases). There are 15 residues in the CDR3. In germline, CDR1 is LGHNA, CDR2 YNFKEQ. Trimming removed 6 bases at V and 1 base at J, with 15 bases between.